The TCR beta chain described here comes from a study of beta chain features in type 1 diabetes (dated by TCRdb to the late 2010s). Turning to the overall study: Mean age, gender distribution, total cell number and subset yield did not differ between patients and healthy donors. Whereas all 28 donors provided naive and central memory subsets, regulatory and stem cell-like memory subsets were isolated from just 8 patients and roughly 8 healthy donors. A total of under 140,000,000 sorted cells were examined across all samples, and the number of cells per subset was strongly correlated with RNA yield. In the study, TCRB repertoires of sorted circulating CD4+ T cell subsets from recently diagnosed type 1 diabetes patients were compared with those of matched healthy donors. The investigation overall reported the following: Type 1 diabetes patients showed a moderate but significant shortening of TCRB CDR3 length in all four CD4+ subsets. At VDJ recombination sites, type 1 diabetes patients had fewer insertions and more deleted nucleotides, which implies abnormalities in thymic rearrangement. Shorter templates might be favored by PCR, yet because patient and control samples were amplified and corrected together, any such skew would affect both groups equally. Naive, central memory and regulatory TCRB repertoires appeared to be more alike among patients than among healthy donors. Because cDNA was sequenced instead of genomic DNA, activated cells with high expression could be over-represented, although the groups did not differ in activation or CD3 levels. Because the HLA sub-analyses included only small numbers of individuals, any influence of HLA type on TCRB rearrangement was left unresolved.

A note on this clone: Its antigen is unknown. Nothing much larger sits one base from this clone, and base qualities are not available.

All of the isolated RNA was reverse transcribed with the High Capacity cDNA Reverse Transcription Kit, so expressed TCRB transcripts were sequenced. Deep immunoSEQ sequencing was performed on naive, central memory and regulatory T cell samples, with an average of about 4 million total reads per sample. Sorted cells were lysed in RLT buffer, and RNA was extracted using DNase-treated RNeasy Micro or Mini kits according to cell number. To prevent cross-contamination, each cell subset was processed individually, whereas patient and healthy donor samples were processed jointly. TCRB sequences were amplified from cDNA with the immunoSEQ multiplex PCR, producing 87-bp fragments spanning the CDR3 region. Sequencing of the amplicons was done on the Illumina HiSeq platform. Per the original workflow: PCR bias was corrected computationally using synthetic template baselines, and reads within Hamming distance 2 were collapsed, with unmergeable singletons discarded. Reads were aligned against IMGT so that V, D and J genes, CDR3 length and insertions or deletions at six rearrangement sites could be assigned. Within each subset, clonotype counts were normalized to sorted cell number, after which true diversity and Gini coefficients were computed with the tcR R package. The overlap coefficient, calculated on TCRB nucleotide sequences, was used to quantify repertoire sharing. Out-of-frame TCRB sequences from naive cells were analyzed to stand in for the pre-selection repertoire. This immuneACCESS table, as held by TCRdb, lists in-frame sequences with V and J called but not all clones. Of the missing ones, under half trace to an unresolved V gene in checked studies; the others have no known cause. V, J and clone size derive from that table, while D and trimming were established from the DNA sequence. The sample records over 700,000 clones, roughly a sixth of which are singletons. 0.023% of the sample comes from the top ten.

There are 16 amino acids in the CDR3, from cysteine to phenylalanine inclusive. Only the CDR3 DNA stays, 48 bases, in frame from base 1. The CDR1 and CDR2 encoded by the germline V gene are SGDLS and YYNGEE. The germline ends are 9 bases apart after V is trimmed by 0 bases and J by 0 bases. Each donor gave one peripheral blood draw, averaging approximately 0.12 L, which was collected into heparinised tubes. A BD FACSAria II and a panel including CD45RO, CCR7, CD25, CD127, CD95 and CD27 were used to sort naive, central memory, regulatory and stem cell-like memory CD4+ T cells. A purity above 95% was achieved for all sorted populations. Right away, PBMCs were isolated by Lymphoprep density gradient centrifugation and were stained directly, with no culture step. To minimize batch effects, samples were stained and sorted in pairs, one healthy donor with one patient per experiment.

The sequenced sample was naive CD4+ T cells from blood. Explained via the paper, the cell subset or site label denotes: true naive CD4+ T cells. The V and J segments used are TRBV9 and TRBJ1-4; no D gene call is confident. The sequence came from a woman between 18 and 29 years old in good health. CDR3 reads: CASSVARSATNEKLFF. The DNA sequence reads TGTGCCAGCAGCGTAGCTAGGTCGGCAACTAATGAAAAACTGTTTTTT.